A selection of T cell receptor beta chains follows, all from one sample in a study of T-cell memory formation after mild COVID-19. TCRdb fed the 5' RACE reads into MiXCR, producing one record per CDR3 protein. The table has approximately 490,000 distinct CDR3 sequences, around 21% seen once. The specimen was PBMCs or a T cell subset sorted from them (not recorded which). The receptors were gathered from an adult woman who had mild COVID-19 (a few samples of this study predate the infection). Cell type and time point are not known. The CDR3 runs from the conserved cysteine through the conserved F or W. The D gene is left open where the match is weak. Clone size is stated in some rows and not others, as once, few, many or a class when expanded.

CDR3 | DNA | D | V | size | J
CAWILQGAGNTIYF | TGTGCCTGGATACTACAGGGGGCTGGAAACACCATATATTTT | TRBD1 | TRBV30 | NA | TRBJ1-3
CASSGWEYNYGYTF | TGTGCCAGCAGTGGATGGGAGTATAACTATGGCTACACCTTC | NA | TRBV9 | NA | TRBJ1-2
CASSLSSRGPGEQFF | TGTGCCAGCAGTTTAAGCTCCAGGGGGCCTGGTGAGCAGTTCTTC | TRBD1 | TRBV12-3/TRBV12-4 | NA | TRBJ2-1
CASTGGVYSGNEQFF | TGTGCCAGCACAGGGGGGGTATATTCGGGGAATGAGCAGTTCTTC | NA | TRBV6-6 | NA | TRBJ2-1
CATSDLGRAGGVNEQFF | TGTGCCACCAGTGATTTGGGCCGCGCGGGAGGTGTCAATGAGCAGTTCTTC | TRBD2 | TRBV24-1 | few | TRBJ2-1
CASSPDINYGYTF | TGTGCCAGCAGCCCGGACATAAACTATGGCTACACCTTC | NA | TRBV12-3/TRBV12-4 | NA | TRBJ1-2
CASSPQKTGEYNEQFF | TGTGCCAGCAGCCCCCAGAAGACAGGGGAATACAATGAGCAGTTCTTC | TRBD1 | TRBV7-9 | few | TRBJ2-1
CASSPFLARGNQPQHF | TGTGCCAGCAGTCCGTTTTTAGCCCGCGGTAATCAGCCCCAGCATTTT | NA | TRBV6-6 | few | TRBJ1-5
CASRAGLTDTQYF | TGTGCCAGCAGAGCGGGGCTCACAGATACGCAGTATTTT | TRBD2 | TRBV12-3/TRBV12-4 | NA | TRBJ2-3
CASSPTSGEGYNEQFF | TGTGCCAGCAGCCCGACTAGCGGAGAAGGATACAATGAGCAGTTCTTC | TRBD2 | TRBV3-1 | NA | TRBJ2-1
CASTRSGELFF | TGTGCCAGCACAAGGTCCGGGGAGCTGTTTTTT | NA | TRBV6-2/TRBV6-3 | few | TRBJ2-2
CASSGGTIPGETQYF | TGTGCCAGCAGCGGAGGGACTATCCCGGGGGAGACCCAGTACTTC | TRBD2 | TRBV9 | many | TRBJ2-5
CSVVDRGGTDTQYF | TGCAGCGTAGTGGACAGGGGGGGCACAGATACGCAGTATTTT | TRBD1 | TRBV29-1 | few | TRBJ2-3
CASSRPGEGGDYEQYF | TGTGCCAGCAGCCGACCAGGGGAGGGGGGAGACTACGAGCAGTACTTC | NA | TRBV7-9 | NA | TRBJ2-7
CASSLAPGPTGNTIYF | TGTGCCAGCAGCTTGGCCCCAGGGCCGACAGGAAACACCATATATTTT | NA | TRBV5-6 | NA | TRBJ1-3
CAWDNGGRNSYNEQFF | TGTGCCTGGGACAATGGGGGGCGGAACTCCTACAATGAGCAGTTCTTC | NA | TRBV30 | NA | TRBJ2-1